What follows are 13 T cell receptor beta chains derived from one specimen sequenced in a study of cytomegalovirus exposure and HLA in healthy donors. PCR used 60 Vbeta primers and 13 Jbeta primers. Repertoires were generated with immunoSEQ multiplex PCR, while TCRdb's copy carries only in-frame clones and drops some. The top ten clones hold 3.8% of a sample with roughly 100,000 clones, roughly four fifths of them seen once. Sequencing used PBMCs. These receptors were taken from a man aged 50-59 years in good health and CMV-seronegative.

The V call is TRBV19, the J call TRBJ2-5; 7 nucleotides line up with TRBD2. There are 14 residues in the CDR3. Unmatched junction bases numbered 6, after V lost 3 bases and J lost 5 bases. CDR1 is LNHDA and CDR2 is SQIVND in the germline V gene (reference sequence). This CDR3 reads CASSIGGTKETQYF. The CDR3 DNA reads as TGTGCCAGTAGTATTGGCGGGACTAAGGAGACCCAGTACTTC.

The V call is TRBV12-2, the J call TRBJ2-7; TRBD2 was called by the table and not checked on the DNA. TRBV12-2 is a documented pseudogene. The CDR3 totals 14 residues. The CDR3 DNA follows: TGTGCAAGTCGCTTAGCCTCCCCTTCTATAAAGCAGTACTTC. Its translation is CASRLASPSIKQYF.

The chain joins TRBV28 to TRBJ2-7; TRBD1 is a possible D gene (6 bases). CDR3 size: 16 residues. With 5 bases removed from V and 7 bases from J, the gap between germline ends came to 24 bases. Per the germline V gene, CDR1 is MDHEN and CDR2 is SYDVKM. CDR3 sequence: CASSITRQAAAWEQYF. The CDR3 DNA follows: TGTGCCAGCAGTATCACCCGACAGGCGGCGGCATGGGAGCAGTACTTC.

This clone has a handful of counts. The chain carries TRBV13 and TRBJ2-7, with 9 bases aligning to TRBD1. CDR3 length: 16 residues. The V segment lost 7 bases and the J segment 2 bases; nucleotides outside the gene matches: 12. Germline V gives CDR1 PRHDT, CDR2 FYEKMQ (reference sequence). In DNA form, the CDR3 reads TGTGCCAGCACCGTTGGAGGGACAGGGCTTGCCTACGAGCAGTACTTC. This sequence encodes CASTVGGTGLAYEQYF.

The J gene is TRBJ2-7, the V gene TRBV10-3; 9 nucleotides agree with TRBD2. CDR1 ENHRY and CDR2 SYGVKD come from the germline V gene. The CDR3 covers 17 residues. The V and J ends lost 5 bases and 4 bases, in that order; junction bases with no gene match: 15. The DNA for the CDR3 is TGTGCCATCAGTTCTAATTTAGCGGGAGTAGTGTTGTACGAGCAGTACTTC. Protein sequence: CAISSNLAGVVLYEQYF.

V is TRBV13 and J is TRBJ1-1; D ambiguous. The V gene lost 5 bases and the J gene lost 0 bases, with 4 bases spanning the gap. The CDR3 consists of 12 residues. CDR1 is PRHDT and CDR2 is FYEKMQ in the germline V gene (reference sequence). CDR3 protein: CASSVMNTEAFF. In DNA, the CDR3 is TGTGCCAGCAGCGTTATGAACACTGAAGCTTTCTTT.

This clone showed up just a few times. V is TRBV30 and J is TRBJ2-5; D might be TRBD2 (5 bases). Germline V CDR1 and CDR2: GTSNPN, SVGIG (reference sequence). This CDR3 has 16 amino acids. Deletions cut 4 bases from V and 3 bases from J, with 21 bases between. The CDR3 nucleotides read TGTGCCTGGACCGCAATTGGGAGAGGTTGGGAAGAGACCCAGTACTTC. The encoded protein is CAWTAIGRGWEETQYF.

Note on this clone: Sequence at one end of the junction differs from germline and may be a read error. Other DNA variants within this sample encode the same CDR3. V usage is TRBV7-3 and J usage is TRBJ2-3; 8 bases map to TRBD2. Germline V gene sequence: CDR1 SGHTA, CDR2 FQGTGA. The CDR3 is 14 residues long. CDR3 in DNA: TGTGCCAGCAGCCTAACGGGGGGGACAGATACGCAGTATTTT. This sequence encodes CASSLTGGTDTQYF.

DNA for the CDR3: TGTGCCAGCAGTTACGCTAGCGGGACCGAGCAGTACTTC. Translating gives CASSYASGTEQYF. V is TRBV6-6 and J is TRBJ2-7; 9 bases line up with TRBD2. CDR3 size: 13 residues. Germline CDR1 and CDR2: MNHNY and SVGAGI (reference sequence). Germline trimming cut 2 bases from V and 6 bases from J; bases unmatched to any gene: 2.

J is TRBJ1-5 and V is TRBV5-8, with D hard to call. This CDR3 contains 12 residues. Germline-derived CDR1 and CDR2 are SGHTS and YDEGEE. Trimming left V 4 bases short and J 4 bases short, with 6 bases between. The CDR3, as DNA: TGTGCCAGCAGCCCATTTAATCAGCCCCAGCATTTT. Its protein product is CASSPFNQPQHF.

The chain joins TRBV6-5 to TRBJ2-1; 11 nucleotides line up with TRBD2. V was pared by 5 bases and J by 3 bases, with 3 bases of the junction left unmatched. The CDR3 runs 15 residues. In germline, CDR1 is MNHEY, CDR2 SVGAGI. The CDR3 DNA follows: TGTGCCAGCAGTGTTGGGACTAGCGGCTACAATGAGCAGTTCTTC. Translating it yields CASSVGTSGYNEQFF.

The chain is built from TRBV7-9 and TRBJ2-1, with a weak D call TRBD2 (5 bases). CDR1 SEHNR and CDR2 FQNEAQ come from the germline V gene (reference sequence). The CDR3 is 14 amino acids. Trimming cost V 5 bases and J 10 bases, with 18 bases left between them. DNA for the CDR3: TGTGCCAGCAGCCTGGCGTGGACTTTCAGCGAGCAGTTCTTC. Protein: CASSLAWTFSEQFF.

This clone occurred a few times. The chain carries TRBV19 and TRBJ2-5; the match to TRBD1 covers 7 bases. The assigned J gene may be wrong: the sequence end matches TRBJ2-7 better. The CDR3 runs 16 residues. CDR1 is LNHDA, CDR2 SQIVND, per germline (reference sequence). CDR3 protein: CASSPKGTALPYEQYF. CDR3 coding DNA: TGTGCCAGTAGTCCAAAGGGGACAGCCCTACCCTACGAGCAGTACTTC.